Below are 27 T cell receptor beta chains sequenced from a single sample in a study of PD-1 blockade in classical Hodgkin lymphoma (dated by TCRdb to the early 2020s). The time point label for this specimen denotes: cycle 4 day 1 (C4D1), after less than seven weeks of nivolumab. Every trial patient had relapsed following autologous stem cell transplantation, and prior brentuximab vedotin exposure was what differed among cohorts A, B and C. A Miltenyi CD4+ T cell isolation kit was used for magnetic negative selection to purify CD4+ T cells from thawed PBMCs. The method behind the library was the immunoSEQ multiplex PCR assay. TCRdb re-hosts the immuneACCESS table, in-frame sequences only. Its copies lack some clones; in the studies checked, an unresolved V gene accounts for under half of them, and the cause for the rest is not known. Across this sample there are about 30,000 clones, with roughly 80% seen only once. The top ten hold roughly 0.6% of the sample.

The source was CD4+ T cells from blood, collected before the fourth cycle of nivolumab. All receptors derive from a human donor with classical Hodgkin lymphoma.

The CDR3 DNA reads TGCGCCAGCAGCTCGACAGTAGGAGGAACTAATGAAAAACTGTTTTTT. Its translation is CASSSTVGGTNEKLFF. J is TRBJ1-4 and V is TRBV5-1, with D possibly being TRBD1 (5 bases). The CDR3 length is 16 residues. V shed 3 bases and J shed 1 base, with 13 bases lying between them. Germline V gene data show CDR1 as SGHRS and CDR2 as YFSETQ.

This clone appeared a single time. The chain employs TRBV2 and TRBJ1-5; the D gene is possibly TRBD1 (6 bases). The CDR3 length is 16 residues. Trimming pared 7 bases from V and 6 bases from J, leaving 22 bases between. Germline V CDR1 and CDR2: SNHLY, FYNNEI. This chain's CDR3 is CASKGGFVGEGQPQHF. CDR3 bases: TGTGCCAGCAAGGGGGGATTTGTGGGTGAGGGTCAGCCCCAGCATTTT.

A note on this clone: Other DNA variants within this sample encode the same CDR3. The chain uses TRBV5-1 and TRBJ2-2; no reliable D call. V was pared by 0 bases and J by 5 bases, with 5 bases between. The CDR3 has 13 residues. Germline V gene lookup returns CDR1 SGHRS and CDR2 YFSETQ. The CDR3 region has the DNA TGCGCCAGCAGCTTGGATGGAACCGGGGAGCTGTTTTTT. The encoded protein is CASSLDGTGELFF.

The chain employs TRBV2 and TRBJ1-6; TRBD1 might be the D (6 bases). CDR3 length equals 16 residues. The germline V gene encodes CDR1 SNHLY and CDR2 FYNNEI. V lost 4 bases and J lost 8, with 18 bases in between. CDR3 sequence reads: CASSGLTGFGDSPLHF. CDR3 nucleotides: TGTGCCAGCAGTGGTCTGACAGGTTTTGGGGATTCACCCCTCCACTTT.

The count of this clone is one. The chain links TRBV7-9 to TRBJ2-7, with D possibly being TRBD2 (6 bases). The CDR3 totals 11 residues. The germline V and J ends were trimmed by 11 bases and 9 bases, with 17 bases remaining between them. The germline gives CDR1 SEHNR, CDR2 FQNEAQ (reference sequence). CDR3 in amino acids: CALNTDGGQYF. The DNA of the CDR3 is TGTGCCCTAAATACTGACGGGGGGCAGTACTTC.

CDR3 sequence (DNA): TGTGCCAGTATGGGCATGCAAGAGACCCAGTACTTC. Encoded protein: CASMGMQETQYF. The chain joins TRBV28 to TRBJ2-5; no clear D gene. The CDR3 is made up of 12 amino acids. Trimming took off 9 bases at V and 2 bases at J, with 10 bases between the two ends. Germline V CDR1 and CDR2: MDHEN, SYDVKM.

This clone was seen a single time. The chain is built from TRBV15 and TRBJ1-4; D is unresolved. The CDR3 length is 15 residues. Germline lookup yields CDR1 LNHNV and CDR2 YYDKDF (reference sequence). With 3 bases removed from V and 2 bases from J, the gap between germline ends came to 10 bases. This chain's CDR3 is CATSRALSTNEKLFF. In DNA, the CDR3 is TGTGCCACCAGCAGGGCGCTGAGCACTAATGAAAAACTGTTTTTT.

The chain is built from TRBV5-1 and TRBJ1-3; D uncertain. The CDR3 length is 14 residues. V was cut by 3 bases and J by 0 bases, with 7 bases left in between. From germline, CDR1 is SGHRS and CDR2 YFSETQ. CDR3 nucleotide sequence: TGCGCCAGCAGCTCTGATCCCTCTGGAAACACCATATATTTT. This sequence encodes CASSSDPSGNTIYF.

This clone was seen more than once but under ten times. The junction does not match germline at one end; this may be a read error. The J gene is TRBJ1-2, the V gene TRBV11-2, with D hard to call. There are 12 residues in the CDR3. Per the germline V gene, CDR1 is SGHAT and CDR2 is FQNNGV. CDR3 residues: CASSLDGYGYTF. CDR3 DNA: TGTGCCAGCAGCCTAGACGGTTATGGCTACACCTTC.

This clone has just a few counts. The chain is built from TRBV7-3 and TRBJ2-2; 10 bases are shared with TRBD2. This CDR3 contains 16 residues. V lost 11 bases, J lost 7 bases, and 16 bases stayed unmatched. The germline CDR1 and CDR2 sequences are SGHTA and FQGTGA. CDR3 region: CADLAGALPFGGELFF. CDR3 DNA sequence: TGTGCCGACCTAGCGGGGGCCCTGCCTTTCGGCGGGGAGCTGTTTTTT.

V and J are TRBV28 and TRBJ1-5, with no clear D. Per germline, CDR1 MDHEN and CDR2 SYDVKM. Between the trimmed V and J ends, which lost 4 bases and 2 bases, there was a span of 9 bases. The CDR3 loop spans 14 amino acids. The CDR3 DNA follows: TGTGCCAGCAGTTATCTGGGCGGCAATCAGCCCCAGCATTTT. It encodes CASSYLGGNQPQHF.

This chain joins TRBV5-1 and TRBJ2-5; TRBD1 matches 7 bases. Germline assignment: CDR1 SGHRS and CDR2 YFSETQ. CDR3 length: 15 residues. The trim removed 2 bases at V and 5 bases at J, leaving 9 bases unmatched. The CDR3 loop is CASSFTGAGEETQYF. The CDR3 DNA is TGCGCCAGCAGCTTCACAGGGGCCGGAGAGGAGACCCAGTACTTC.

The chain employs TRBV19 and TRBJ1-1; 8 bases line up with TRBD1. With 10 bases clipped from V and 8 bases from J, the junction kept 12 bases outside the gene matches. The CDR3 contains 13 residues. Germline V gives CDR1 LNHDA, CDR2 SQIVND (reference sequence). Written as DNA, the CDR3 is TGTGCCATTCAGCCCGGGACAGGCGTCGAAGCTTTCTTT. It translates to CAIQPGTGVEAFF.

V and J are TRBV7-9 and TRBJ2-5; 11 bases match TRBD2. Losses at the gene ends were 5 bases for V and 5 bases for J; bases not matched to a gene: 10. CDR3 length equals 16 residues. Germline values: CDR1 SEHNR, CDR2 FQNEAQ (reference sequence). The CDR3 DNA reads TGTGCCAGCAGCCGAACTAGCGGGGGTGCAGGGGAGACCCAGTACTTC. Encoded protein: CASSRTSGGAGETQYF.

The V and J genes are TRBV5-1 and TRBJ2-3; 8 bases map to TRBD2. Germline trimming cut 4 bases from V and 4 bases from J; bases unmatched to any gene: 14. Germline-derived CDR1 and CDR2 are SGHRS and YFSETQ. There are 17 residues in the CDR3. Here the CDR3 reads CASSPDGTGGPSDTQYF. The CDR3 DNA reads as TGCGCCAGCAGCCCGGACGGGACGGGGGGGCCATCAGATACGCAGTATTTT.

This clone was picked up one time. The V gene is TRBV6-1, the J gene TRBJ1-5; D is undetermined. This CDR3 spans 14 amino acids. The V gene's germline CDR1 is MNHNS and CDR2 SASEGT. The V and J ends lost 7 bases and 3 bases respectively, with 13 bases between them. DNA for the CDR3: TGTGCCAGCATTTCAGAGACACTCAATCAGCCCCAGCATTTT. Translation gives CASISETLNQPQHF.

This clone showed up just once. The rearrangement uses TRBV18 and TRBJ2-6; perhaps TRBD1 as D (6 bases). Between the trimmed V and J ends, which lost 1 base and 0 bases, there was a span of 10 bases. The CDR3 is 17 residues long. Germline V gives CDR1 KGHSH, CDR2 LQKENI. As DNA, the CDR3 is TGTGCCAGCTCACCACAACAGGGATCCTCTGGGGCCAACGTCCTGACTTTC. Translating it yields CASSPQQGSSGANVLTF.

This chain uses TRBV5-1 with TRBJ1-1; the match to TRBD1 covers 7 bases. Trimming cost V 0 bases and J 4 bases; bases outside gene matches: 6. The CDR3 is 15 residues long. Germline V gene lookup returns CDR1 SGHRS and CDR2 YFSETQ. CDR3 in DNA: TGCGCCAGCAGCTTGGAAGGGGGCACGATCACTGAAGCTTTCTTT. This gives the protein CASSLEGGTITEAFF.

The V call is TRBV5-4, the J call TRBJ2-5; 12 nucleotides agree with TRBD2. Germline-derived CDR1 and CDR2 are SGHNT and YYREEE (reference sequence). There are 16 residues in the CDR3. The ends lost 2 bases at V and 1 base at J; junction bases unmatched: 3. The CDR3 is CASSLGLAGFQETQYF. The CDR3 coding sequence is TGTGCCAGCAGCTTAGGACTAGCGGGGTTCCAAGAGACCCAGTACTTC.

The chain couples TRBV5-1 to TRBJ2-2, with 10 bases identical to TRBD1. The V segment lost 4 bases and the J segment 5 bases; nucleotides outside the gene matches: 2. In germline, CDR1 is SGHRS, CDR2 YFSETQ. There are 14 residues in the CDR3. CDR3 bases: TGCGCCAGCAGCCCGGGACAGGGGACCGGGGAGCTGTTTTTT. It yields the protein CASSPGQGTGELFF. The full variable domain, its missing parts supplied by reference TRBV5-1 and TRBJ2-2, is KAGVTQTPRYLIKTRGQQVTLSCSPISGHRSVSWYQQTPGQGLQFLFEYFSETQRNKGNFPGRFSGRQFSNSRSEMNVSTLELGDSALYLCASSPGQGTGELFFGEGSRLTVL.

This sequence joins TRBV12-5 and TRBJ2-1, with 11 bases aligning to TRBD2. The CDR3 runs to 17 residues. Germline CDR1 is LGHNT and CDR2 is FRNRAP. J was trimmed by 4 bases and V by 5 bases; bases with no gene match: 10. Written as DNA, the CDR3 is TGTGCTAGTGGTCCCTATTCCACTAGCGGGGGTTACAATGAGCAGTTCTTC. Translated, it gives CASGPYSTSGGYNEQFF.

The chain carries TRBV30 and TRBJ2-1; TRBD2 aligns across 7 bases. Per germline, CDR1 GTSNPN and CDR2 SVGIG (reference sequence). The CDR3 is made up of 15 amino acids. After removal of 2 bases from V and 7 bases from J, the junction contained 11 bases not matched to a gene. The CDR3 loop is CAWSTGTITSNEQFF. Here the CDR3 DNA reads TGTGCCTGGAGTACCGGGACTATAACTTCGAATGAGCAGTTCTTC.

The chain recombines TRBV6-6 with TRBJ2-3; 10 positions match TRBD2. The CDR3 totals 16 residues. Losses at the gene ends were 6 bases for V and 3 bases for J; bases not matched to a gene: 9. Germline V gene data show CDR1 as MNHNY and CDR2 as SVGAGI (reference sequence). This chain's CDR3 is CASRTNSGGGTDTQYF. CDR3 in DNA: TGTGCCAGCAGAACAAACAGCGGGGGGGGAACAGATACGCAGTATTTT.

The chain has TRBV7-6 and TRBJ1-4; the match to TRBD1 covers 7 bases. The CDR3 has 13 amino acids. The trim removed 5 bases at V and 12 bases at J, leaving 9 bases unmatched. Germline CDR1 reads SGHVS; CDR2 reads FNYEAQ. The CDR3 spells CASSLDRVGELFF. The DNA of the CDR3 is TGTGCCAGCAGCCTCGACAGGGTCGGGGAACTGTTTTTT.

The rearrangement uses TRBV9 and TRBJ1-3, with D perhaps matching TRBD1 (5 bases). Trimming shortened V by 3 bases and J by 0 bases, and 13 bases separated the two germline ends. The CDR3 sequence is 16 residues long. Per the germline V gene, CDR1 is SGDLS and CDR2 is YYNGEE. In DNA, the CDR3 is TGTGCCAGCAGCGCCCGGGACTGGAGCTCTGGAAACACCATATATTTT. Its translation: CASSARDWSSGNTIYF.

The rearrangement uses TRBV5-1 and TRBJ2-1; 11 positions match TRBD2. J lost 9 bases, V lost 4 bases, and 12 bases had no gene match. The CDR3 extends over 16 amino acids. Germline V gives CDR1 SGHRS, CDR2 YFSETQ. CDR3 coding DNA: TGCGCCAGCAGCCCGAGCATAGCGGGGGGGGGCAGTGAGCAGTTCTTC. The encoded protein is CASSPSIAGGGSEQFF.

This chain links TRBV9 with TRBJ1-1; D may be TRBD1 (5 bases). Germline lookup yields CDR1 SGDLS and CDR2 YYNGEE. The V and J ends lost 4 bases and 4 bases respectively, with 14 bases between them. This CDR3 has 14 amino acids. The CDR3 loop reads CASSFREVTTEAFF. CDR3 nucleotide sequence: TGTGCCAGCAGCTTCAGGGAGGTTACCACTGAAGCTTTCTTT.